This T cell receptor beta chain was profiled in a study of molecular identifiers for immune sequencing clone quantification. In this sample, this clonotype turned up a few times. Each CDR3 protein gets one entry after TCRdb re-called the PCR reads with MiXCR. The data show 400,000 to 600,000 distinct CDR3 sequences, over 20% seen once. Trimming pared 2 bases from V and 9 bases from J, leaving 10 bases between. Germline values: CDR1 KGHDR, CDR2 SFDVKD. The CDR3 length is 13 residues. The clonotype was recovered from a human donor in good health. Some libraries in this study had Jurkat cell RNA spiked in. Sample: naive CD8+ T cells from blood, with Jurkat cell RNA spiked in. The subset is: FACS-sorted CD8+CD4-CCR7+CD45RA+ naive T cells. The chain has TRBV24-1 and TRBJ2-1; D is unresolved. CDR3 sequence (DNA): TGTGCCACCAGTGATTCGATGGTTCCTGAGCAGTTCTTC. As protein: CATSDSMVPEQFF.